This TCR beta chain was found in a study of graft-versus-host responses after intestinal transplantation (dated by TCRdb to 2020 to 2022). Regarding the complete study: The transplants that recipients got were multivisceral, liver-intestinal, or isolated intestinal. The cohort enrolled some 24 intestinal transplant recipients, one of whom was a retransplant, and a few patients without pretransplant specimens were excluded. After intestinal transplantation, graft-versus-host and host-versus-graft alloreactive T cell clones were followed in the graft, circulation and bone marrow using bulk TCR-beta CDR3 sequencing. Rather than going through the commercial service, samples from a few later patients were sequenced in-house on an Illumina MiSeq and processed with MiXCR. All recipients received anti-thymocyte globulin induction followed by maintenance tacrolimus and steroids for about three years. Donor T cell macrochimerism was defined as a peak of at least 4% donor T cells among recipient peripheral blood mononuclear cells. Alloreactive clones were identified by sequencing pre-transplant mixed lymphocyte reaction products and comparing them with unstimulated pre-transplant donor and recipient T cells. Points the paper makes about the study in general: GvH clones were found in recipient bone marrow, and some of the GvH clones appeared earlier in ileal mucosa or blood, which is consistent with an intestinal mucosal origin. The relatively low number and heterogeneity of intestinal transplant patients limited the conclusions. Early after transplant, peak levels of circulating GvH clones were found to be associated with declines in HvG clones. Patients with donor T cell macrochimerism had high GvH to HvG T cell clonal ratios in their allografts.

In the paper's terms, the time point label means: cells obtained before transplantation from donor or recipient. CD3+CD4+ and CD3+CD8+ populations were FACS-sorted from unstimulated pre-transplant donor and recipient cells taken from spleen or lymph nodes. Regarding this clone: There is no known antigen for this receptor. The input lacks base qualities; no much larger clone sits a single base away.

Library preparation was by the immunoSEQ multiplex PCR assay. For most patients, genomic DNA was isolated using the Qiagen DNeasy Blood and Tissue Kit and was shipped frozen to Adaptive Biotechnologies for TCR sequencing. For most patients, genomic DNA was subjected to high-throughput TCR-beta CDR3 sequencing by Adaptive Biotechnologies. As for how the authors treated the data: Adaptive's ImmunoSEQ software supplied the TCR sequencing data for 18 patients, while MiXCR and VDJtools were used to process three other patients. CD4 versus CD8 sorting errors were corrected by removing sequences found in both subsets at a frequency ratio below 5:1. CDR3 nucleotide sequences shared between donor and recipient were removed because their origin could not be assigned. To be classed as alloreactive, a clone needed at least 2-fold expansion over unstimulated cells and a minimum CFSE-low frequency of 0.002% (template counts) or 0.001% (read counts). Clones detected in sequenced pre-transplant spleen, lymph node, or MLR CFSE-low populations of the donor or recipient were defined as mappable. The cumulative frequency of alloreactive clones was calculated as a percentage of all sequences, weighted by copy number. TCRdb stores this immuneACCESS table with in-frame sequences only. Part of the clones is absent; in the studies checked, under half of the shortfall reflects unresolved V genes, and no reason is known for the rest. V, J and clone size are taken as reported in that table, and D and trimming were inferred from the DNA itself. Present in this sample are some 130,000 clones, over 85% of which were seen just once. The top ten constitute approximately 0.17% of the sample.

Measured from the cysteine to the phenylalanine, the CDR3 is 14 residues long. Only the CDR3 portion is preserved as DNA: 42 bases, with reading frame beginning at the first base. CDR1 and CDR2 (MNHEY, SVGAGI) derive from the germline V gene. Trimming costs V 0 bases and J 4 bases, and their ends lie 9 bases apart. In this chain, TRBV6-5 is recombined with TRBJ1-2, with no D gene named confidently. The sample consisted of unstimulated CD4+ T cells sorted from spleen or lymph node cells, taken before intestinal transplant. The sequence was collected from a human donor who received an intestinal transplant. The nucleotides are TGTGCCAGCAGTTACTCAGGGTACCGCTATGGCTACACCTTC. It translates as CASSYSGYRYGYTF.